This TCR beta chain was identified in a study of T cells in Graves' hyperthyroidism and ophthalmopathy. Study-level results: Most thyroid-expanded clonotypes above 0.001 were also found in blood. The authors' 13 V-J model separated ophthalmopathy from stable hyperthyroidism.

Turning to this clonotype: The antigen remains undetermined.

The germline V gene has CDR1 KGHDR and CDR2 SFDVKD. The V and J ends lost 2 bases and 12 bases, in that order; junction bases with no gene match: 11. The CDR3 is 15 amino acids. RNA transcripts yielded amplified TCR beta CDR3 regions. With the HTBI primer set, the TCR CDR3 went through a first round of RT-PCR. In TCRdb, the multiplex PCR reads were re-called with MiXCR into one record per CDR3 protein. The sample lists some 580,000 distinct CDR3 sequences; about a sixth were seen once. This chain joins TRBV24-1 and TRBJ2-1; TRBD2 agrees at 8 bases. This TCR derives from a middle-aged woman with Graves' ophthalmopathy. The sequenced sample consisted of blood. CDR3 DNA: TGTGCCACCAGTGATTCCCTAGCGGGCACGAGAGTGCAGTTCTTC. Its protein product is CATSDSLAGTRVQFF.